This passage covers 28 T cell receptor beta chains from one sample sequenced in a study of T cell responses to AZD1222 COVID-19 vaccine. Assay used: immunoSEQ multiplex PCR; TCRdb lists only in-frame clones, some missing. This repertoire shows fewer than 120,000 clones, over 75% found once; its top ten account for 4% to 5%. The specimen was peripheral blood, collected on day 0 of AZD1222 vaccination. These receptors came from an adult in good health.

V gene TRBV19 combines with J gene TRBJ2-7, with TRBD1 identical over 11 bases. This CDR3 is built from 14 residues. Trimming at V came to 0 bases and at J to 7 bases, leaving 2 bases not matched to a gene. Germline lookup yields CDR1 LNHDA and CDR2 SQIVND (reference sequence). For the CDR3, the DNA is TGTGCCAGTAGTATAGAGGACAGGGGGCTGGAGCAGTACTTC. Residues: CASSIEDRGLEQYF.

The CDR3 DNA reads as TGTGCCAGCAGTTTATGGCAAGTTGTCGGGGCCAACGTCCTGACTTTC. Translating gives CASSLWQVVGANVLTF. This chain connects TRBV28 to TRBJ2-6, with D hard to call. V lost 0 bases to trimming and J lost 4 bases, with 10 bases between them. The CDR3 is 16 amino acids. Germline CDR1 reads MDHEN; CDR2 reads SYDVKM.

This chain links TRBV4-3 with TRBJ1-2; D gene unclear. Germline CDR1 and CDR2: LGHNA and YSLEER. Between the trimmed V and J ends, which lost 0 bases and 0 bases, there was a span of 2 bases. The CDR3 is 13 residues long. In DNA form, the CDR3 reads TGCGCCAGCAGCCAAGATACTAACTATGGCTACACCTTC. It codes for CASSQDTNYGYTF.

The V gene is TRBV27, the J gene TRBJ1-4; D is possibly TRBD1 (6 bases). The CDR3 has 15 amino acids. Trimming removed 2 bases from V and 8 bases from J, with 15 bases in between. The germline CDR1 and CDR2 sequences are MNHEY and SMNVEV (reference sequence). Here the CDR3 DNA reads TGTGCCAGCAGTTTAGAGCGGGGGGCGCGAGAAAAACTGTTTTTT. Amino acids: CASSLERGAREKLFF.

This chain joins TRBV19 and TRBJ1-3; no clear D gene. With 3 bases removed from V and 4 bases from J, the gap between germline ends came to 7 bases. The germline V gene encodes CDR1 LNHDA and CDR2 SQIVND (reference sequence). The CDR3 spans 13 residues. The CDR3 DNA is TGTGCCAGTAGTATGGATAGAGGAAACACCATATATTTT. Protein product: CASSMDRGNTIYF.

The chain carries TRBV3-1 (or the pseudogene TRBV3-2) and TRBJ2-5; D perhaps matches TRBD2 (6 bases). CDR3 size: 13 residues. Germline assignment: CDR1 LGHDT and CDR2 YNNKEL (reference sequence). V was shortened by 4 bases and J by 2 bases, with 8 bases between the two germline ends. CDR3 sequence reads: CASSPSVQETQYF. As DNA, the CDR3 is TGTGCCAGCAGCCCTAGCGTTCAAGAGACCCAGTACTTC.

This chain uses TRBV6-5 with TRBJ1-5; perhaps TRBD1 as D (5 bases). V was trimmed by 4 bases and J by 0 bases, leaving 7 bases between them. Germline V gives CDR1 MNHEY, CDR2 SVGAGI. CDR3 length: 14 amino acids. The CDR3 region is CASSLQDSNQPQHF. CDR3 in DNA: TGTGCCAGCAGTTTACAGGATAGCAATCAGCCCCAGCATTTT.

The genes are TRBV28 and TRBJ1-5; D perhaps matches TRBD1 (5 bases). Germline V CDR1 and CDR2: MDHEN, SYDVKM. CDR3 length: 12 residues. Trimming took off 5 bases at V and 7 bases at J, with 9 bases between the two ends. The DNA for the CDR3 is TGTGCCAGCAGTAGGGGTCGGCAGCCCCAGCATTTT. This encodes CASSRGRQPQHF.

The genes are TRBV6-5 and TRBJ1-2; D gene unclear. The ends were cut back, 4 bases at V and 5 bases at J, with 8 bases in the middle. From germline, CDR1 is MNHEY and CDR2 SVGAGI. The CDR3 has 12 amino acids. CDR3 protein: CASSFRGYGYTF. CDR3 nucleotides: TGTGCCAGCAGTTTCCGAGGGTATGGCTACACCTTC.

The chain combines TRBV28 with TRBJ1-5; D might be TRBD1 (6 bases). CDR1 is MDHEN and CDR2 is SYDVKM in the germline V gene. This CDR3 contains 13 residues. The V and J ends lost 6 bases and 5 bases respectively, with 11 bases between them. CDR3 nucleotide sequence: TGTGCCAGCAGACAGGGATCCCATCAGCCCCAGCATTTT. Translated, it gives CASRQGSHQPQHF.

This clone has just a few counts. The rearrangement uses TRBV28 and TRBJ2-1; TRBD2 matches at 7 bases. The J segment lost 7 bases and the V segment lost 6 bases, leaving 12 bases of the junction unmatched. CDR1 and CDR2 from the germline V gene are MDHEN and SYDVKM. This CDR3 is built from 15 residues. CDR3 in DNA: TGTGCCAGCAGGACCGGAAGCGGGATTTGGAATGAGCAGTTCTTC. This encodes CASRTGSGIWNEQFF. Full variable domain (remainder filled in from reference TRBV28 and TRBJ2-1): DVKVTQSSRYLVKRTGEKVFLECVQDMDHENMFWYRQDPGLGLRLIYFSYDVKMKEKGDIPEGYSVSREKKERFSLILESASTNQTSMYLCASRTGSGIWNEQFFGPGTRLTVL.

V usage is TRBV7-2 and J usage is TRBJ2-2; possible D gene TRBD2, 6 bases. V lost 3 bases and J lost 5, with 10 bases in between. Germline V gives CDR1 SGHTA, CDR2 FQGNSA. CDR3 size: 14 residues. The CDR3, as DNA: TGTGCCAGCAGCTTGGGACTCCCGACCGGGGAGCTGTTTTTT. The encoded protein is CASSLGLPTGELFF.

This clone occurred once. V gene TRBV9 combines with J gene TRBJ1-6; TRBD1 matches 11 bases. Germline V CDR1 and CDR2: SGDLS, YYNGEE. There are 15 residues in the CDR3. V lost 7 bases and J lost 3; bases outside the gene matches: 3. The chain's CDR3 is CASGQGAFYNSPLHF. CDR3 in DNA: TGTGCCAGCGGACAGGGGGCCTTCTATAATTCACCCCTCCACTTT.

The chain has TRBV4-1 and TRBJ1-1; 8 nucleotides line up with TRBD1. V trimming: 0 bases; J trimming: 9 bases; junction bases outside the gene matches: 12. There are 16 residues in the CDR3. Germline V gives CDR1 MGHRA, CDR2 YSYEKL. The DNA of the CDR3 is TGCGCCAGCAGCCAAGAAATCTCCGGGGACAGGCCAAAAGCTTTCTTT. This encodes CASSQEISGDRPKAFF.

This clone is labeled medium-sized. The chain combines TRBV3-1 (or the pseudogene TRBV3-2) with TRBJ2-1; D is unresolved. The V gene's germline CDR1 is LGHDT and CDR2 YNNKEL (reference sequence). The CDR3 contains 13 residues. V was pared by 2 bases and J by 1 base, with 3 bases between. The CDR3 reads CASSQNSYNEQFF. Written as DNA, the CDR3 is TGTGCCAGCAGCCAAAATTCCTACAATGAGCAGTTCTTC.

As DNA, the CDR3 is TGCGCCAGCAGCCAAGATTTAGGTATAGACTATGGCTACACCTTC. Protein: CASSQDLGIDYGYTF. This chain joins TRBV4-3 and TRBJ1-2, with no clear D. CDR3 length equals 15 residues. Germline V CDR1 and CDR2: LGHNA, YSLEER. V gave up 0 bases and J gave up 3 bases, with 11 bases separating them.

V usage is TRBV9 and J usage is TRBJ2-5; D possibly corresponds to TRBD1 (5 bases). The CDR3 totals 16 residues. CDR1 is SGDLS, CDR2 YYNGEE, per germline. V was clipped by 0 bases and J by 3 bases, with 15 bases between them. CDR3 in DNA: TGTGCCAGCAGCGTAGGGGGTTTGGACAACAAAGAGACCCAGTACTTC. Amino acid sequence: CASSVGGLDNKETQYF.

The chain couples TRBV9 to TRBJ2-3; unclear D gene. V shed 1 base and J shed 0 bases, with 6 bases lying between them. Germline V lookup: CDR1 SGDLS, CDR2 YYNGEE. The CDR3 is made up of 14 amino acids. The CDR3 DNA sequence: TGTGCCAGCAGCGTACACACGAGCACAGATACGCAGTATTTT. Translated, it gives CASSVHTSTDTQYF.

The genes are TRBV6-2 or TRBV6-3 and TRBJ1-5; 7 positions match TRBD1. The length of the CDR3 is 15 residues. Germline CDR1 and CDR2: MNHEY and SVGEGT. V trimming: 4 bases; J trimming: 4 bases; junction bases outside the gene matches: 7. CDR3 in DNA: TGTGCCAGCAGTTCCGGAGGGGGCTTGAATCAGCCCCAGCATTTT. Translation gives CASSSGGGLNQPQHF.

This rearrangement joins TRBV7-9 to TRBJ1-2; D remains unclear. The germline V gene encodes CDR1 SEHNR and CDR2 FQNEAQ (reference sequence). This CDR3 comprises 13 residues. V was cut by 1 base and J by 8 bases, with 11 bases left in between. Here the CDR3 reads CASSLGGIWGYTF. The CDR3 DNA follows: TGTGCCAGCAGCTTAGGTGGGATCTGGGGCTACACCTTC.

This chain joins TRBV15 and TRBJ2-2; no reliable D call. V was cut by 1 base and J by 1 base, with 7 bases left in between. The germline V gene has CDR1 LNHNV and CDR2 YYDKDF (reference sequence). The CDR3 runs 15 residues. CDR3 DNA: TGTGCCACCAGCAGAGGATGGGGGAACACCGGGGAGCTGTTTTTT. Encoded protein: CATSRGWGNTGELFF.

The CDR3 reads CASSSGLDIQETQYF. CDR3 nucleotides: TGTGCCAGCAGCTCGGGACTAGATATCCAAGAGACCCAGTACTTC. This chain joins TRBV7-9 and TRBJ2-5; 8 nucleotides align to TRBD2. Per the germline V gene, CDR1 is SEHNR and CDR2 is FQNEAQ (reference sequence). This CDR3 contains 15 residues. The V segment lost 4 bases and the J segment 1 base; nucleotides outside the gene matches: 5.

CDR3 in amino acids: CAISGTANTIYF. DNA for the CDR3: TGTGCCATCAGCGGGACGGCAAACACCATATATTTT. The chain combines TRBV10-3 with TRBJ1-3; D possibly corresponds to TRBD1 (5 bases). Germline V gives CDR1 ENHRY, CDR2 SYGVKD. This CDR3 comprises 12 residues. V was trimmed by 6 bases and J by 6 bases, leaving 9 bases between them.

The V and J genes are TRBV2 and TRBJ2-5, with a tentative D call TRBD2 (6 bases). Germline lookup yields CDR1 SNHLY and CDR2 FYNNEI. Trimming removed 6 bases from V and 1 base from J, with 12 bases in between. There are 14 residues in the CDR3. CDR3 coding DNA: TGTGCCAGCAGCGCGGGGTTCATCCAAGAGACCCAGTACTTC. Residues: CASSAGFIQETQYF.

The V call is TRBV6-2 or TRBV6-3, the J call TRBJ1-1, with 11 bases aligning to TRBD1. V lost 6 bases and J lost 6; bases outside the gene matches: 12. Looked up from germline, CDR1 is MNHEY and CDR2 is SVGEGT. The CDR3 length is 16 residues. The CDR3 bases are TGTGCCAGCAGCCGGGACAGGGGGATTTTGGGCGCTGAAGCTTTCTTT. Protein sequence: CASSRDRGILGAEAFF.

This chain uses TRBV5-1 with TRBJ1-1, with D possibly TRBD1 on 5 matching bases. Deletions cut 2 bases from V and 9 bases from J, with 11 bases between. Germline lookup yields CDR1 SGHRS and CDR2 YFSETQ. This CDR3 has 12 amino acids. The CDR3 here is CASSLGGTQAFF. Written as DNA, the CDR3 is TGCGCCAGCAGCTTAGGAGGGACCCAAGCTTTCTTT.

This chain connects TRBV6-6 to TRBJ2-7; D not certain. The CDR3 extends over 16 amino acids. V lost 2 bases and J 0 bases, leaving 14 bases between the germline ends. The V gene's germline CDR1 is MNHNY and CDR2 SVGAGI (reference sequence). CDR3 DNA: TGTGCCAGCAGTTACCTTGTCGTCGGCGCCTCCTACGAGCAGTACTTC. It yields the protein CASSYLVVGASYEQYF.

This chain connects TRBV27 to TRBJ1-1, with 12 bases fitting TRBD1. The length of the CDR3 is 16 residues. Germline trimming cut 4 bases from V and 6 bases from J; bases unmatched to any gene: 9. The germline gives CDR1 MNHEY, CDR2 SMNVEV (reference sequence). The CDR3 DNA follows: TGTGCCAGCAGTTCCGGGACAGGGGGCTTTCTCGCTGAAGCTTTCTTT. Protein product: CASSSGTGGFLAEAFF.